Sequencing of this T cell receptor (beta chain) was carried out in a study of Graves' ophthalmopathy and Graves' hyperthyroidism. Germline loops: CDR1 DFQATT, CDR2 SNEGSKA (reference sequence). The CDR3 totals 15 residues. V shed 2 bases and J 0 bases; nucleotides not matched to a gene: 4. Amplification of the TCR beta CDR3 regions used RNA transcripts (as template). HTBI primers were employed in first-round RT-PCR, then a second-round multiplex PCR followed. TCRdb ran MiXCR on the multiplex PCR reads and lists one entry per CDR3 protein. The sample lists 300,000 to 400,000 distinct CDR3 sequences, about a sixth occurring once. This clonotype was seen ten or more times.

This TCR was recovered from an adult woman with stable Graves' hyperthyroidism. Sequenced sample: peripheral blood. J is TRBJ2-5 and V is TRBV20-1, with 9 positions matching TRBD1. The CDR3 sequence is CSARPRTGDQETQYF. As DNA, the CDR3 is TGCAGTGCTAGACCACGGACAGGGGACCAAGAGACCCAGTACTTC.